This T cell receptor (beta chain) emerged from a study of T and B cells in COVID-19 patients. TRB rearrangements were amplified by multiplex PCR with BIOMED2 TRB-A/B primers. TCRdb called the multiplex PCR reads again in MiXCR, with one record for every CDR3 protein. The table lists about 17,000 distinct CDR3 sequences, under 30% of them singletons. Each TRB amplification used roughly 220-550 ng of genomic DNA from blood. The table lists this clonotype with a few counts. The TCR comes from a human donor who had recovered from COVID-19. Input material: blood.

The CDR3 sequence: CACFPYEQYF. The CDR3 DNA reads TGTGCCTGTTTCCCATACGAGCAGTACTTC. This sequence joins TRBV5-6 and TRBJ2-7; D call uncertain. This CDR3 region has 10 residues. Germline lookup yields CDR1 SGHDT and CDR2 YYEEEE. Trimming stripped 10 bases from V and 4 bases from J, with 9 bases between.